This TCR beta chain was recovered during a study of blood T cell repertoires in COVID-19 (TCRdb year 2020). Describing the broader study: Collaborator samples came from the United States, Italy and Spain and covered acute and convalescent phases of COVID-19. Subjects who had been exposed to COVID-19, were actively infected with it, or had recovered from it provided the deeply sampled blood TCRbeta repertoires that made up the dataset. The samples were drawn from two sources: the first 160 participants of the ongoing ImmuneRACE study, and some 1,300 subjects contributed by 6 global collaborators. A de-identified subject ID, COVID-19 status, age in years and sex were almost always included in the sample metadata. The material from the prospective study consisted of cDNA or gDNA derived from T cells, B-cell-depleted T cells, or PBMCs. The repertoires were released in a freely available public database meant as a resource for research on the immune response to SARS-CoV-2. Where available, HLA class I and class II types were taken from metadata supplied by the sample provider and were not determined by assay-based typing.

Whole blood was collected in K2EDTA tubes by collaborating institutions according to the institutions' own protocols. For TCRbeta analysis, collaborators shipped samples in one of three forms: frozen whole blood, isolated PBMCs, or DNA extracted from either of those sample types. With regard to this clone: Its antigen is unknown. Per-nucleotide qualities are absent, and no much larger clonotype sits a single base away.

Study-level results and caveats: How much clinical and demographic metadata was included differed by source and by participant, and the metadata was provided uncurated.

TCRbeta CDR3 regions were amplified from genomic DNA using the immunoSEQ Assay, a bias-controlled multiplex PCR. On the study's bioinformatics: The number of nucleated cells in each sample was estimated from the amplification of reference gene primers within the assay. To quantify the absolute abundance of each unique TCRbeta CDR3 rearrangement, sequence reads were collapsed and filtered. For each sample, productive Simpson clonality was calculated by taking the square root of Simpson's diversity index across productive rearrangements. Entries here come from immuneACCESS through TCRdb and include only in-frame sequences with V and J called. Some clones fail to appear in such tables; in the studies checked, an unresolved V gene covers under half of the shortfall, and the cause of the remainder is unknown. That table supplies the V and J calls and clone size; D and trimming were determined from the DNA. The sample table lists 120,000 to 150,000 clones, approximately 80% of them with a count of one. Of the sample, 4.5% to 6% is held by the ten largest clones.

The CDR3 goes from the cysteine to the phenylalanine over 13 residues. Only CDR3 DNA is held: 39 bases, read in frame from base 1. From the germline V gene, CDR1 is KGHDR and CDR2 is SFDVKD. Trimming leaves V shorter by 7 bases and J shorter by 4 bases, with the junction holding 3 bases beyond the gene matches. The sample taken for sequencing was peripheral blood. The receptor was isolated from a human donor in a cohort sampled during active COVID-19. The rearranged segments are TRBV24-1 and TRBJ1-2; 9 nucleotides in the junction match TRBD1. The DNA is as follows: TGTGCCACCAGCAGGACAGGGGCCTATGGCTACACCTTC. Its translation is CATSRTGAYGYTF.